This T cell receptor (beta chain) was identified during a study of shared clonotypes between healthy human individuals (dated by TCRdb to about 2020). Concerning the study at large: Three men and a couple of women, aged 18 to 49 years, made up the cohort. Per donor, three plates each were used for CD4 naive and CD4 memory, two for CD8 naive, and one for CD8 memory. The study deeply sequenced blood TCR repertoires of several healthy adults to estimate repertoire size and the extent of clonotype sharing between individuals. To increase sequencing depth and limit assay-specific biases, TCR repertoire library preparation and sequencing were carried out by different laboratories using diverse techniques. Between about 0.8 and 9 billion PBMCs per donor were obtained by leukapheresis.

This clone was seen once. Its antigen target is currently unknown. Base qualities are not recorded, but no much larger clone differs from it by a single base. TCR CDR3 regions were amplified from genomic DNA by multiplex PCR using the deep immunoSEQ assay. For each cell subset, the extracted genomic DNA was distributed evenly across all wells of several immunoSEQ 96-well plates, and each plate served as one replicate. For sorted subsets, each replicate PCR was loaded with about 0.2 ug genomic DNA, equivalent to 30,000 or so T cell genomes. Purified libraries were measured with a Qubit 3.0 fluorometer, size-checked on a Bioanalyzer 2100, and measured again with the KAPA Library Quantification kit. A separate single-read 150-cycle Illumina NextSeq 550 flow cell was used to sequence each immunoSEQ 96-well plate. In the paper's pipeline: Because the immunoSEQ output included only junctional sequences and no quality scores, the filtering could not be the same as the filtering used for full-length reads. To assign V/J genes and CDR3, sequences were annotated against IMGT germline references using PyIR, a Python wrapper for IgBLAST v1.9. Any read was removed if the V/J assignment was weak (E-value above 1e-6), the CDR3 was missing, or the read contained stop codons, out-of-frame junctions, or ambiguous translated residues. V3J clonotypes were defined by identical inferred V gene, J gene, and CDR3 amino acid sequence. Percentage overlap between repertoires was computed as shared unique clonotypes divided by the size of the smaller repertoire. Richness of each repertoire was evaluated using RTK rarefaction, the Chao1 estimator, and Recon v2.1 estimates of unobserved clonotypes. Generation probabilities were computed with OLGA for all TCRbeta clonotypes obtained by the gDNA method from a few donors. The source is immuneACCESS, and TCRdb retained only in-frame sequences with V and J called. Part of the clones is not carried over; for the studies checked, unresolved V genes explain less than half of this, and the remainder is unexplained. V and J calls and clone size come straight from that table; D and trimming were deduced from the DNA. Counted in this sample were some 380,000 clones; 95% to 97% of them appeared once. Together, the top ten hold more than 0.3% of the sample.

Trimming takes 1 base from V and 5 bases from J, and the germline ends sit 3 bases apart. CDR1 and CDR2 are read off the germline V gene as SGHRS and YFSETQ. Taken from cysteine to phenylalanine, the CDR3 has 11 residues. The sequence is cut down to CDR3 DNA, 33 bases in frame from base 1. The research as a whole found: Incomplete sequencing was indicated by rarefaction of sorted-subset datasets, despite the large sequencing depth. Pairwise subsampling indicated that sequencing depth was expected to affect the degree of clonotype sharing among donors. Compared with non-shared clonotypes, clonotypes shared by all four sorted-subset donors had higher generation probabilities. When a handful of donors were compared, the shared fraction of clonotypes was about 5.5% for naive CD4, approximately 3.5% for naive CD8, 2.3% for memory CD4, and less than 0.45% for memory CD8. Because the study included only a small number of donors, the genetic and exposure-history diversity represented was limited. Larger estimated clonotype richness was generally found for naive subsets than for memory subsets. Sampling was limited to blood, and TCR repertoires in tissue likely differ from TCR repertoires in blood.

The donors were healthy, HIV-negative adults who had no recently reported acute infections or vaccinations. Every donor was a Caucasian adult residing in Nashville, Tennessee, USA. CD8 memory samples were composed of magnetically selected CD45RO+ cells combined with CCR7-negative CD45RA+ effector memory (TemRA) cells. Blood was collected by leukapheresis, and PBMCs were isolated by Ficoll-Histopaque density gradient centrifugation and then cryopreserved in liquid nitrogen vapor phase. Analytical flow cytometry was used to check the purity and quantity of every magnetically sorted T cell population. Genomic DNA was isolated from each sorted fraction and quantified by UV absorbance on a Nanodrop 2000c.

Sequencing was carried out using memory CD8+ T cells sorted from blood. This specimen's cell subset or site label, interpreted: CD45RO+ cells pooled with CCR7-negative TemRA cells. This sequence originates from a man aged 25 to 40 in good health. This receptor chain uses TRBV5-1 and TRBJ2-5, with no confident D gene call. The CDR3 protein: CASSLFETQYF. The DNA reads as follows: TGCGCCAGCAGCTTGTTTGAGACCCAGTACTTC.